This TCR beta chain was observed in a study of T cell responses to AZD1222 COVID-19 vaccine. Study at large: The study pooled second doses at about 4 or about 12 weeks. Study-level points and caveats: A mostly white British donor set with more females was recruited, and clonal diversity was possibly underestimated. Spike-wide coverage was observed for vaccine-associated CD4 TCRs, with dominant responses at 160-218 and 743-854.

Note on this clone: The antigen is not known.

This table comes from immunoSEQ multiplex PCR, and its TCRdb copy is limited to in-frame clones, with some not included. The sample has more than 95,000 clones; roughly 90% are singletons. This TCR came from an adult in good health. Sequences were derived from peripheral blood, sampled on day 0 of AZD1222 vaccination.

The CDR3 loop is CASSQGGQGNQPQHF. DNA for the CDR3: TGTGCCAGCAGCCAAGGTGGACAGGGCAATCAGCCCCAGCATTTT. This chain links TRBV3-1 (or the pseudogene TRBV3-2) with TRBJ1-5; TRBD1 agrees at 7 bases. Germline V lookup: CDR1 LGHDT, CDR2 YNNKEL (reference sequence). J was trimmed by 2 bases and V by 1 base; bases with no gene match: 2. There are 15 residues in the CDR3.